A single sample is the source of the 17 T cell receptor beta chains below, sequenced in a study of CD8+ T cells in alopecia areata (dated by TCRdb to the late 2010s). Libraries came from the immunoSEQ multiplex PCR assay. RNA was extracted from all samples and reverse transcribed into cDNA, which served as template for TCR sequencing. In TCRdb, the immuneACCESS table is reduced to in-frame sequences with V and J assigned. These tables do not hold every clone; where another copy was compared, an unresolved V gene accounts for under half, and the others remain unexplained. This sample gives about 120,000 clones in total; approximately 54% of them show up just once. The ten most abundant clones make up 9% to 15% of the sample. Sample time point, as interpreted from the label and publication: 24 weeks on oral tofacitinib. In light of the paper, this sample's treatment or condition label describes: oral pan-JAK inhibitor, 5-10 mg twice daily.

This sample comprised CD8+ T cells sorted from blood, obtained at week 24, from a patient treated with tofacitinib. Every receptor here comes from a human donor with alopecia areata.

V is TRBV13 and J is TRBJ2-1, with D possibly TRBD2 on 7 matching bases. The V end was cut by 5 bases, the J end by 4 bases, with 18 bases between. This CDR3 contains 16 residues. CDR1 is PRHDT, CDR2 FYEKMQ, per germline (reference sequence). CDR3 residues: CASSPPGRGPYNEQFF. For the CDR3, the DNA is TGTGCCAGCAGCCCGCCGGGGCGGGGGCCTTACAATGAGCAGTTCTTC.

The rearrangement joins TRBV6-5 to TRBJ1-2, with D maybe TRBD1 (5 bases). The V and J ends lost 4 bases and 4 bases respectively, with 10 bases between them. Germline V gene data show CDR1 as MNHEY and CDR2 as SVGAGI. The CDR3 sequence is 13 residues long. The CDR3 nucleotides are TGTGCCAGCAGTTTGGGGGGAATCTATGGCTACACCTTC. Its translation is CASSLGGIYGYTF.

The chain joins TRBV30 to TRBJ2-6, with D possibly being TRBD1 or TRBD2 (5 bases each). This CDR3 comprises 17 residues. The germline V and J ends were trimmed by 0 bases and 0 bases, with 12 bases remaining between them. Germline V gene data show CDR1 as GTSNPN and CDR2 as SVGIG (reference sequence). CDR3 sequence reads: CAWSVGTDFSGANVLTF. The CDR3 coding sequence is TGTGCCTGGAGTGTAGGGACGGACTTCTCTGGGGCCAACGTCCTGACTTTC. Drawing the rest from reference TRBV30 and TRBJ2-6, the complete variable domain is SQTIHQWPATLVQPVGSPLSLECTVEGTSNPNLYWYRQAAGRGLQLLFYSVGIGQISSEVPQNLSASRPQDRQFILSSKKLLLSDSGFYLCAWSVGTDFSGANVLTFGAGSRLTVL.

J is TRBJ2-7 and V is TRBV9; 9 bases map to TRBD1. Germline loops: CDR1 SGDLS, CDR2 YYNGEE. The CDR3 has 14 residues. Trimming cost V 0 bases and J 6 bases; bases outside gene matches: 4. CDR3 in amino acids: CASSVDGTGPEQYF. The CDR3 DNA reads TGTGCCAGCAGCGTAGACGGGACAGGGCCCGAGCAGTACTTC.

The V call is TRBV1, the J call TRBJ2-1. TRBV1 is a pseudogene. The CDR3 is 14 residues long. CDR3 bases: TGCACCAGCAGCCCGGGGGCAAGGTACAATGAGCAGTTCTTC. This codes for CTSSPGARYNEQFF.

This rearrangement joins TRBV9 to TRBJ1-1; unclear D gene. The germline V gene encodes CDR1 SGDLS and CDR2 YYNGEE. There are 13 residues in the CDR3. V was pared by 0 bases and J by 3 bases, with 6 bases between. CDR3 sequence (DNA): TGTGCCAGCAGCGTAGGGTGGGACACTGAAGCTTTCTTT. This gives the protein CASSVGWDTEAFF.

For this clone: This same CDR3 is encoded by further DNA sequences in the sample. The rearrangement links TRBV30 to TRBJ1-1, with D unclear. CDR1 and CDR2 from the germline V gene are GTSNPN and SVGIG (reference sequence). The V gene lost 2 bases and the J gene lost 5 bases, with 9 bases spanning the gap. The CDR3 spans 12 residues. DNA for the CDR3: TGTGCCTGGAGTCCAGGAGGTACTGAAGCTTTCTTT. Protein sequence: CAWSPGGTEAFF.

J is TRBJ1-5 and V is TRBV27; tentative D call: TRBD1 (5 bases). Germline CDR1 is MNHEY and CDR2 is SMNVEV (reference sequence). The V and J ends lost 4 bases and 5 bases respectively, with 12 bases between them. This CDR3 region has 14 residues. CDR3 DNA sequence: TGTGCCAGCAGTTCGGGAGGGGCCGATCAGCCCCAGCATTTT. Translating gives CASSSGGADQPQHF.

This clone appeared a few times. The chain combines TRBV5-6 with TRBJ2-7, with TRBD1 as a possible D gene (6 bases). Trimming cost V 0 bases and J 2 bases, with 12 bases left between them. Germline loops: CDR1 SGHDT, CDR2 YYEEEE. The CDR3 runs 15 residues. The CDR3 bases are TGTGCCAGCAGCTTGGGTCGGGACATCACCTACGAGCAGTACTTC. Residues: CASSLGRDITYEQYF.

The V call is TRBV23-1, the J call TRBJ2-4; perhaps TRBD2 as D (8 bases). TRBV23-1 is reported as an ORF; its role is uncertain. The CDR3 sequence is 18 residues long. Trimming cost V 2 bases and J 3 bases, with 20 bases left between them. The CDR3 region is CASSQTLRGREDKNIQYF. DNA of the CDR3: TGCGCCAGCAGTCAAACCCTTAGGGGGCGGGAGGACAAAAACATTCAGTACTTC.

This clone was observed a few times. V and J are TRBV7-4 and TRBJ2-7; D ambiguous. Germline CDR1 reads SGHVT; CDR2 reads SQSDAQ. V was cut by 5 bases and J by 4 bases, with 21 bases left in between. The CDR3 covers 16 residues. The CDR3 spells CASSPLGPSNGYEQYF. The DNA of the CDR3 is TGTGCCAGCAGCCCCCTGGGTCCGTCTAACGGTTACGAGCAGTACTTC.

Only a few counts were recorded for this clone. The genes are TRBV16 and TRBJ1-5, with D possibly being TRBD1 (6 bases). The germline V gene has CDR1 KGHSY and CDR2 FQNENV. The ends were cut back, 7 bases at V and 1 base at J, with 14 bases in the middle. The CDR3 sequence is 15 residues long. CDR3 protein: CASTPGVLSNQPQHF. The CDR3 coding sequence is TGTGCCAGCACCCCAGGGGTTCTGAGCAATCAGCCCCAGCATTTT.

CDR3 sequence: CASSSGSNTGELFF. The CDR3, as DNA: TGTGCCAGCAGCTCAGGGTCTAACACCGGGGAGCTGTTTTTT. The V gene is TRBV7-3, the J gene TRBJ2-2, with a tentative D call TRBD1 (5 bases). The length of the CDR3 is 14 residues. Deletions cut 4 bases from V and 2 bases from J, with 8 bases between. Germline CDR1 is SGHTA and CDR2 is FQGTGA.

This sequence joins TRBV6-5 and TRBJ2-2; 11 positions agree with TRBD1. There are 14 residues in the CDR3. Germline CDR1 and CDR2: MNHEY and SVGAGI. V shed 6 bases, J shed 7 bases, and the junction held 4 bases outside the gene matches. The CDR3 protein is CASRGQGAVGELFF. Here the CDR3 DNA reads TGTGCCAGCAGAGGACAGGGGGCGGTCGGGGAGCTGTTTTTT.

This sequence joins TRBV30 and TRBJ1-5; tentatively, D is TRBD1 (5 bases). The CDR3 consists of 15 residues. Germline values: CDR1 GTSNPN, CDR2 SVGIG (reference sequence). Trimming took off 2 bases at V and 1 base at J, with 12 bases between the two ends. This chain's CDR3 is CAWSPMTESNQPQHF. In nucleotides, the CDR3 is TGTGCCTGGAGTCCCATGACAGAGAGCAATCAGCCCCAGCATTTT.

This sequence joins TRBV29-1 and TRBJ1-2; D might be TRBD1 (5 bases). CDR1 is SQVTM, CDR2 ANQGSEA, per germline. The V and J ends lost 7 bases and 3 bases respectively, with 15 bases between them. The CDR3 consists of 13 residues. CDR3 loop: CSALTAPDYGYTF. As DNA, the CDR3 is TGCAGCGCTCTGACAGCCCCTGACTATGGCTACACCTTC.

This clone occurred a few times. Other DNA sequences from this sample encode an identical CDR3 as well. J is TRBJ2-1 and V is TRBV29-1; D ambiguous. V dropped 4 bases and J dropped 7 bases, with 5 bases sitting between them. This CDR3 region has 10 residues. Germline CDR1 is SQVTM and CDR2 is ANQGSEA. CDR3 sequence: CSVVGNEQFF. For the CDR3, the DNA is TGCAGCGTTGTAGGGAATGAGCAGTTCTTC.